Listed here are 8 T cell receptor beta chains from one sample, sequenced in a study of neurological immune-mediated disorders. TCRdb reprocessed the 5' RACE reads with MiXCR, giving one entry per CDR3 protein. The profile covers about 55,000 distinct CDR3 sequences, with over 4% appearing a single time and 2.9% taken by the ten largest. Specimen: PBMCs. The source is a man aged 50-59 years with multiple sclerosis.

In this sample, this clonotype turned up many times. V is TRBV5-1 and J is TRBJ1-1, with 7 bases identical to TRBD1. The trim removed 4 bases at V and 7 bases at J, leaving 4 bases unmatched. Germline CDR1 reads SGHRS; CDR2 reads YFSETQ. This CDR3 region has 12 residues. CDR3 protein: CASSEGGIEAFF. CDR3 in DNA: TGCGCCAGCAGCGAAGGGGGCATTGAAGCTTTCTTT.

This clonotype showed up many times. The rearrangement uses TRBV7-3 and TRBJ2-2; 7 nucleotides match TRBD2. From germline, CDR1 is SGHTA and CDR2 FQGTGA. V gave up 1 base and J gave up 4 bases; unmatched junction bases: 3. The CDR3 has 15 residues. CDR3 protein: CASSLSGSGTGELFF. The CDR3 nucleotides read TGTGCCAGCAGCTTAAGCGGGAGTGGCACCGGGGAGCTGTTTTTT. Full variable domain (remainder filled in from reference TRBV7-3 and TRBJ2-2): GAGVSQTPSNKVTEKGKYVELRCDPISGHTALYWYRQSLGQGPEFLIYFQGTGAADDSGLPNDRFFAVRPEGSVSTLKIQRTERGDSAVYLCASSLSGSGTGELFFGEGSRLTVL.

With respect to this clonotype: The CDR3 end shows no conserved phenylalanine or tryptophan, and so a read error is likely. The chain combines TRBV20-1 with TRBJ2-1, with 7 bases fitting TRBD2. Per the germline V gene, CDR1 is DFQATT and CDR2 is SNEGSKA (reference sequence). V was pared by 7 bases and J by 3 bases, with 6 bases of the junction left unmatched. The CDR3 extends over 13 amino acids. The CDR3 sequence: CSVRTRIYNEQFN. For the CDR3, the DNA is TGCAGTGTTCGGACTAGGATCTACAATGAGCAGTTCAAC.

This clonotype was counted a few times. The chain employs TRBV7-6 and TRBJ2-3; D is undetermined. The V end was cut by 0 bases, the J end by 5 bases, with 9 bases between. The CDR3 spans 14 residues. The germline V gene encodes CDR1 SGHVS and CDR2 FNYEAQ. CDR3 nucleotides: TGTGCCAGCAGCTTAGCTCCAACGGGAGATACGCAGTATTTT. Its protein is CASSLAPTGDTQYF.

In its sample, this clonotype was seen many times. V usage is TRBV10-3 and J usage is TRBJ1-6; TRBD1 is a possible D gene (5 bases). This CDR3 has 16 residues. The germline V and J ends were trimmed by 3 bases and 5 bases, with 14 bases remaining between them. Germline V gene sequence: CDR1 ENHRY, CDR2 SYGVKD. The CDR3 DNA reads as TGTGCCATCAGTGATAAGGGGAAGAGGGATAATTCACCCCTCCACTTT. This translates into CAISDKGKRDNSPLHF.

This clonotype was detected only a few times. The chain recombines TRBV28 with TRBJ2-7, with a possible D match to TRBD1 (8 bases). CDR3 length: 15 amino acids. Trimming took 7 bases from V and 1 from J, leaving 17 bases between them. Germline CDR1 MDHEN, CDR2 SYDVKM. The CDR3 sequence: CASTEQGGPSYEQYF. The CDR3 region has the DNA TGTGCCAGCACCGAACAGGGGGGGCCTTCCTACGAGCAGTACTTC.

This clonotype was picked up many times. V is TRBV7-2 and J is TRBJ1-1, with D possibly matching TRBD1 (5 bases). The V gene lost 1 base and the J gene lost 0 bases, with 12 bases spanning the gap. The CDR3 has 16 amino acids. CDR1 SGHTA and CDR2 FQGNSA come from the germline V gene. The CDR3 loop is CASSLGGGWLNTEAFF. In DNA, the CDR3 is TGTGCCAGCAGCTTAGGGGGGGGATGGCTGAACACTGAAGCTTTCTTT.

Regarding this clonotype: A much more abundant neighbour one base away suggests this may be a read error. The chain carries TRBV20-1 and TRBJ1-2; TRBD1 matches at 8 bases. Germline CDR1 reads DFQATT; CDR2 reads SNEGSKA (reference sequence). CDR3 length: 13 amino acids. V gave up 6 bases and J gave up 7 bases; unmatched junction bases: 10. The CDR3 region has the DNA TGCAGTGCCCCGTCCACAGGGGGGTTTGGCTACACCTTC. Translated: CSAPSTGGFGYTF.